This T cell receptor (beta chain) was retrieved from a study of blood T cell repertoires in COVID-19. The repertoire was sequenced with immunoSEQ multiplex PCR; TCRdb's copy has only in-frame clones and lacks some. The sample has 200,000 or so clones; roughly nine tenths are singletons. Germline-derived CDR1 and CDR2 are MNHNY and SVGAGI (reference sequence). The CDR3 totals 15 residues. With V trimmed by 5 bases and J by 1 base, 2 bases remained unmatched. The sample consisted of peripheral blood. This sequence originates from a man between 65 and 80 years old with acute or convalescent COVID-19. The chain employs TRBV6-6 and TRBJ2-1; TRBD1 matches 10 bases. In DNA, the CDR3 is TGTGCCAGCAGTCCGGGACAGGGGTCCTACAATGAGCAGTTCTTC. This sequence encodes CASSPGQGSYNEQFF.